This TCR beta chain emerged from a study of Graves' ophthalmopathy and Graves' hyperthyroidism. The V and J ends lost 8 bases and 5 bases, in that order; junction bases with no gene match: 7. The CDR3 runs 13 residues. The authors amplified TCR beta CDR3 regions, and they did so from RNA transcripts for repertoire sequencing. The authors performed first-round RT-PCR with HTBI primers and then a second-round multiplex PCR. One entry per CDR3 protein, called by TCRdb with MiXCR from the multiplex PCR reads. Among 400,000 to 450,000 distinct CDR3 sequences listed, roughly 21% were seen once. This clonotype occurred many times. No ophthalmopathy within 18 months of follow-up signified stable hyperthyroidism.

The TCR originated in a woman aged 18-30 years with stable Graves' hyperthyroidism. V gene TRBV12-3 or TRBV12-4 combines with J gene TRBJ2-7; TRBD1 agrees at 9 bases. Sequenced material: peripheral blood. The CDR3 sequence is CASGGQGSDEQYF. CDR3 DNA sequence: TGTGCCAGCGGAGGACAGGGGTCCGACGAGCAGTACTTC.